This TCR beta chain was captured by sequencing in a study of a mutant IDH1 vaccine in newly diagnosed glioma (dated by TCRdb to about 2021). For the study in its entirety: Vaccination started 4-6 weeks after radiotherapy alone, or was given together with temozolomide cycles in the groups whose treatment included chemotherapy. Of the approximately 30 treated patients, roughly 62% were male and approximately 38% were female, and the mean age was 40.4 years. Before enrollment, most patients had been given radiochemotherapy with temozolomide as standard therapy, while the rest had received either radiotherapy alone or temozolomide alone. The week-35 safety follow-up took place at visit V12, and the week-47 end of study took place at visit V13. Six visits were used for peripheral blood collection: V03 (baseline), V05, V07, V10, V12 and V13. Longitudinal TCRB deep sequencing was done for some 26 treated patients, wherever samples were available for exploratory analyses.

The library came from the immunoSEQ multiplex PCR assay. The hsTCRB Kit was used according to the manufacturer's protocol to amplify rearranged TCR beta chain sequences. Sequencing of TCRB libraries was carried out on an Illumina MiSeq. Processing in the source paper ran as follows. Demultiplexing, trimming and gene mapping were performed with the kit vendor's proprietary platform. This immuneACCESS table, as held by TCRdb, lists in-frame sequences with V and J called but not all clones. Of the missing ones, under half trace to an unresolved V gene in checked studies; the others have no known cause. That table furnishes V, J and clone size, whereas the DNA furnished D and trimming. The sample data list fewer than 45,000 clones, and more than 80% of these were observed just once. The ten largest make up approximately 1.5% of the sample. In this sample, this clone turned up once. This clone's antigen is unknown. Per-nucleotide qualities are absent, and no much larger clonotype sits a single base away.

General study outcomes and caveats: Selection of PBMC samples for TCRB deep sequencing was based on availability. Pseudoprogression appeared unrelated to alterations in the top peripheral T cell clonotypes detected by TCRB sequencing. The authors stated that sample limitations prevented analyses of patient blood samples from being reproduced. Vaccine-induced immune responses across multiple MHC alleles were detected in roughly 94% of patients.

CDR1 and CDR2 are drawn from the germline V gene: KGHSH, LQKENI. At the junction V is shortened by 5 bases and J by 4 bases; bases outside the gene matches: 4. From its cysteine to its phenylalanine, the CDR3 spans 16 amino acids. Only the CDR3 DNA stays, 48 bases, in frame from base 1. This specimen's time point label, per the study, means: week 35, safety follow-up. A 20-mer mutant IDH1 peptide at 300 micrograms in Montanide made up each vaccine dose, which was injected subcutaneously together with topical imiquimod. Patients received eight vaccinations in weeks 1, 3, 5, 7, 11, 15, 19 and 23, corresponding to visits V03 through V10. Newly diagnosed WHO grade 3 or 4 IDH1-mutant astrocytomas showing loss of nuclear ATRX were present in the donors. The samples were drawn from NOA16, a multicentre, single-arm, open-label phase I trial in Germany that tested a mutant IDH1 peptide vaccine in humans for the first time. The DNeasy Blood and Tissue Kit was used to extract genomic DNA from EDTA blood for TCRB sequencing.

The source was PBMCs, collected from a glioma patient whose treatment included an IDH1 peptide vaccine. This TCR was recovered from a man in his forties with glioma. The chain uses TRBV18 and TRBJ2-1; TRBD2 fits 14 bases in the junction. The base sequence is TGTGCCAGCTCATCTCGACTAGCGGGGGGGTACAATGAGCAGTTCTTC. This translates into CASSSRLAGGYNEQFF.